This record covers a single TCR beta chain. This sample is drawn from a study of blood T cell repertoires in COVID-19. Clones were sequenced by immunoSEQ multiplex PCR, and TCRdb holds only the in-frame ones, with some missing. The data show some 380,000 clones, over 75% seen once. The CDR3 has 13 residues. Germline V gene data show CDR1 as KGHDR and CDR2 as SFDVKD. With 8 bases removed from V and 1 base from J, the gap between germline ends came to 11 bases. The rearrangement uses TRBV24-1 and TRBJ2-7; D is uncertain. The material sequenced was PBMCs or T cells enriched from blood (not recorded which). This receptor was identified in a woman aged 40-49 years with acute COVID-19. The CDR3 loop is CATNEPHSYEQYF. The CDR3 nucleotides read TGTGCCACCAATGAGCCACATTCCTACGAGCAGTACTTC.